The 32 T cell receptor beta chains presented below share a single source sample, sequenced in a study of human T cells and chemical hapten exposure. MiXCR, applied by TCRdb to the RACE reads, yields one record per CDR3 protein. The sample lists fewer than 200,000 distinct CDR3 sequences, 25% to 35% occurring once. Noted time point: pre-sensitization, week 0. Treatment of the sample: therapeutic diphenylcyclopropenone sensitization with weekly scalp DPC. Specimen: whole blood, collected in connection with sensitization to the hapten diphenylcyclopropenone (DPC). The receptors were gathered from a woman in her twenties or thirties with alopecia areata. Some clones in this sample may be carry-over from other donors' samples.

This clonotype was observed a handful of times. The CDR3 protein is CSASLAQSSANEQFF. CDR3 sequence (DNA): TGCAGTGCTAGTCTAGCCCAATCATCTGCCAATGAGCAGTTCTTC. V and J are TRBV20-1 and TRBJ2-1, with TRBD2 as a possible D gene (5 bases). V lost 3 bases, J lost 6 bases, and 18 bases lay in between. The germline gives CDR1 DFQATT, CDR2 SNEGSKA (reference sequence). This CDR3 is built from 15 residues.

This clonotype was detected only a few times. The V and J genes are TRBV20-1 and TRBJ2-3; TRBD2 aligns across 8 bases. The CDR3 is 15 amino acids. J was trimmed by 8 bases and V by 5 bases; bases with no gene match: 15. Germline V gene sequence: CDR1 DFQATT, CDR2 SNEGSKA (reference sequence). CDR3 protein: CSALTSGAEAATQYF. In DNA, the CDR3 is TGCAGTGCTCTAACTAGCGGCGCCGAGGCAGCTACGCAGTATTTT.

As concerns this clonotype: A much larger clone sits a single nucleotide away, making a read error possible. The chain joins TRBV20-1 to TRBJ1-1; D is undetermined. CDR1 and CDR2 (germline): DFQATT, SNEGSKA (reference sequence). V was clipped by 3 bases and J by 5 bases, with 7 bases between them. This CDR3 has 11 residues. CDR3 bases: TGCAGTGCTAGGGTGGCGACTGAAGCTTTCTTT. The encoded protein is CSARVATEAFF.

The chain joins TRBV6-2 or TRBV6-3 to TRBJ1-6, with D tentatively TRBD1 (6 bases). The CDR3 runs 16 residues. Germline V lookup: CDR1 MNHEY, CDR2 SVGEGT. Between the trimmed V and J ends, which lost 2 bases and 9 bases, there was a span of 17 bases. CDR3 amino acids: CASSYTVQGSGSPLHF. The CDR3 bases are TGTGCCAGCAGTTACACGGTGCAGGGGTCGGGTTCACCCCTCCACTTT.

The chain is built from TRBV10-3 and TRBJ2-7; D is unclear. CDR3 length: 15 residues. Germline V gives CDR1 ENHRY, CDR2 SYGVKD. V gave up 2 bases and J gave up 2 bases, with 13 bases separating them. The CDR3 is CAISEGMALPYEQYF. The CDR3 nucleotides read TGTGCCATCAGTGAGGGTATGGCCCTTCCCTACGAGCAGTACTTC.

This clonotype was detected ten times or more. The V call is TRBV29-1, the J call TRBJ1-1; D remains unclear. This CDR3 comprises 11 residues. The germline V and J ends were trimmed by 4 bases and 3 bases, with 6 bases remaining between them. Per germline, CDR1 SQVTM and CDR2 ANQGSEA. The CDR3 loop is CSVGGDTEAFF. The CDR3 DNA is TGCAGCGTTGGTGGGGACACTGAAGCTTTCTTT. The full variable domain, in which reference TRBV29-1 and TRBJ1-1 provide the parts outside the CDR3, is SAVISQKPSRDICQRGTSLTIQCQVDSQVTMMFWYRQQPGQSLTLIATANQGSEATYESGFVIDKFPISRPNLTFSTLTVSNMSPEDSSIYLCSVGGDTEAFFGQGTRLTVV.

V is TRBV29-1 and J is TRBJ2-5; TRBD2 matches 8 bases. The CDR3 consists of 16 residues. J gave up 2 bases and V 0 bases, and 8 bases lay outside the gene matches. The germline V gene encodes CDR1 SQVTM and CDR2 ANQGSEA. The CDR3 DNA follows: TGCAGCGTTGAAGATTCAAACCCTAGCGGGCAAGAGACCCAGTACTTC. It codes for CSVEDSNPSGQETQYF.

CDR3 sequence (DNA): TGTGCCAGCACCGACAGATTATATCAGCCCCAGCATTTT. This sequence encodes CASTDRLYQPQHF. This chain uses TRBV6-1 with TRBJ1-5; a weak D match, TRBD1 (5 bases). The CDR3 consists of 13 residues. V was clipped by 7 bases and J by 5 bases, with 12 bases between them. Germline V lookup: CDR1 MNHNS, CDR2 SASEGT.

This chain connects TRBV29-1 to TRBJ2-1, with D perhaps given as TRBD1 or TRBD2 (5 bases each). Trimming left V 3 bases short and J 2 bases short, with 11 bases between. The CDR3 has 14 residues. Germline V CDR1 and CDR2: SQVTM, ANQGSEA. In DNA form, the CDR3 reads TGCAGCGTTGAGGGGGAGATCGCCTACAATGAGCAGTTCTTC. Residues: CSVEGEIAYNEQFF.

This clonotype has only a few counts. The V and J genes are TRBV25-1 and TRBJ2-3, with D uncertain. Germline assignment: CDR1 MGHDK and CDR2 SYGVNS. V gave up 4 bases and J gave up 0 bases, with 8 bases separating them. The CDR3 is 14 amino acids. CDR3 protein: CASSVRASTDTQYF. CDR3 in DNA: TGTGCCAGCAGTGTACGGGCTAGCACAGATACGCAGTATTTT.

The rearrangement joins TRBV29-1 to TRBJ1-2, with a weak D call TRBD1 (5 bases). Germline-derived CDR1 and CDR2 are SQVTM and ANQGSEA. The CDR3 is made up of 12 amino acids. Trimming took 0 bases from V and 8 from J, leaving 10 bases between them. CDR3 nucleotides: TGCAGCGTTGAAGATGGCGGGGGAGGCTACACCTTC. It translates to CSVEDGGGGYTF.

The CDR3 sequence: CATGLAGGNEQFF. CDR3 coding DNA: TGTGCCACCGGACTAGCGGGTGGCAATGAGCAGTTCTTC. This chain links TRBV10-3 with TRBJ2-1, with 11 bases identical to TRBD2. The germline V gene has CDR1 ENHRY and CDR2 SYGVKD. Trimming took 10 bases from V and 6 from J; bases not matched to a gene: 5. The CDR3 sequence is 13 residues long.

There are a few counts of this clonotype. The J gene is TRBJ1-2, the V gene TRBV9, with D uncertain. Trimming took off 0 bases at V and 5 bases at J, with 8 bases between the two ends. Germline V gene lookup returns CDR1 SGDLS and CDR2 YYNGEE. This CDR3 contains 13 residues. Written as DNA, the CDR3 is TGTGCCAGCAGCGTAGGGACGGGATATGGCTACACCTTC. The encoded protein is CASSVGTGYGYTF.

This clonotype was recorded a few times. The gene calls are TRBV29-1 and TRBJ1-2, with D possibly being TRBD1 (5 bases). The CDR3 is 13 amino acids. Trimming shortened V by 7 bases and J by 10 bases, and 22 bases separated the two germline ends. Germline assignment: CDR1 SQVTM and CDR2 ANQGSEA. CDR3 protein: CSAGKSVSTPYTF. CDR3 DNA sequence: TGCAGCGCAGGGAAATCGGTCTCTACGCCCTACACCTTC.

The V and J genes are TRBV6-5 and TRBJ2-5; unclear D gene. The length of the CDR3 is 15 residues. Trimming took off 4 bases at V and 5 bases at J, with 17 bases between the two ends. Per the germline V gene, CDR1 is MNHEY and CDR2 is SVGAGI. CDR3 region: CASSSLRAGLETQYF. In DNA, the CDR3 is TGTGCCAGCAGTTCCCTACGGGCCGGGCTTGAGACCCAGTACTTC.

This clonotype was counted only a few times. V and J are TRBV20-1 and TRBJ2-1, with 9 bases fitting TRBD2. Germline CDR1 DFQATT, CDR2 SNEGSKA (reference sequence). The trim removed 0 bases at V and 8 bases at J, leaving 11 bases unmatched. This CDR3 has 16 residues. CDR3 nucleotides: TGCAGTGCTAGAGAATTTGGGGGCGGGAGGGCCTATGAGCAGTTCTTC. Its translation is CSAREFGGGRAYEQFF.

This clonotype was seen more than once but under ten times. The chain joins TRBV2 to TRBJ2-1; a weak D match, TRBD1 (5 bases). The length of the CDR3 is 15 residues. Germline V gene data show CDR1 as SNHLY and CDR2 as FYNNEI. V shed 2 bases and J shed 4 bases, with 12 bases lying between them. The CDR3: CASSELDTHYNEQFF. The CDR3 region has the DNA TGTGCCAGCAGTGAATTGGACACGCATTACAATGAGCAGTTCTTC. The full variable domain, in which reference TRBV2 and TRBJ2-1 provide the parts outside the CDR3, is EPEVTQTPSHQVTQMGQEVILRCVPISNHLYFYWYRQILGQKVEFLVSFYNNEISEKSEIFDDQFSVERPDGSNFTLKIRSTKLEDSAMYFCASSELDTHYNEQFFGPGTRLTVL.

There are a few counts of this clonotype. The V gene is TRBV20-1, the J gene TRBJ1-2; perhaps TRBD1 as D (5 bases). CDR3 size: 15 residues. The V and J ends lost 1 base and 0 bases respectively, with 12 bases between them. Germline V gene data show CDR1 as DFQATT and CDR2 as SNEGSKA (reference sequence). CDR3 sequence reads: CSARGGDGANYGYTF. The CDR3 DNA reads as TGCAGTGCTAGAGGGGGGGATGGGGCTAACTATGGCTACACCTTC.

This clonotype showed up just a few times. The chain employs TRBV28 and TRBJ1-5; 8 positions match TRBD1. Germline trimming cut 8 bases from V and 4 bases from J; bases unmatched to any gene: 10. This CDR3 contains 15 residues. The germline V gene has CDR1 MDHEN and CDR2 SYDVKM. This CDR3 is CASRLTGVGNQPQHF. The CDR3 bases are TGTGCCAGCCGACTGACAGGGGTTGGAAATCAGCCCCAGCATTTT. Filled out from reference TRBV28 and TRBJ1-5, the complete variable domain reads DVKVTQSSRYLVKRTGEKVFLECVQDMDHENMFWYRQDPGLGLRLIYFSYDVKMKEKGDIPEGYSVSREKKERFSLILESASTNQTSMYLCASRLTGVGNQPQHFGDGTRLSIL.

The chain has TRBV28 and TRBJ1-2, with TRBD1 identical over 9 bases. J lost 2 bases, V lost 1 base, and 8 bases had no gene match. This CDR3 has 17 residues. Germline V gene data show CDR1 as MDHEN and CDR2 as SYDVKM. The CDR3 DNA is TGTGCCAGCAGTTTATCCGGGACAGGGCCCGGGAACTATGGCTACACCTTC. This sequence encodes CASSLSGTGPGNYGYTF.

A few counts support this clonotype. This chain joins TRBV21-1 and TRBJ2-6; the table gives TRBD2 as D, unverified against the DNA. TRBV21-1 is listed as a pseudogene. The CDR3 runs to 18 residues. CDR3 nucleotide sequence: TGTGCCAGCAGCAAAGCGGGAAGGGCCGTCACTGGGGCCAACGTCCTGACTTTC. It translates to CASSKAGRAVTGANVLTF.

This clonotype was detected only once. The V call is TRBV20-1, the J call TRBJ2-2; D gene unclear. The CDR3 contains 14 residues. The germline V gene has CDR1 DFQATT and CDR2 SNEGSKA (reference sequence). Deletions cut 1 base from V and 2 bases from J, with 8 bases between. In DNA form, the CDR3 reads TGCAGTGCTAGAGGCCGGCTTAACACCGGGGAGCTGTTTTTT. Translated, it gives CSARGRLNTGELFF.

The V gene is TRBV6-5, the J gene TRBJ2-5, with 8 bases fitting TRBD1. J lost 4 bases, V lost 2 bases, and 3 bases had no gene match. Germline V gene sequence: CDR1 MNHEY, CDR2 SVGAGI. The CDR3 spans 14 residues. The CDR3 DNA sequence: TGTGCCAGCAGTTACAGGGGACAGGCAGAGACCCAGTACTTC. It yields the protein CASSYRGQAETQYF.

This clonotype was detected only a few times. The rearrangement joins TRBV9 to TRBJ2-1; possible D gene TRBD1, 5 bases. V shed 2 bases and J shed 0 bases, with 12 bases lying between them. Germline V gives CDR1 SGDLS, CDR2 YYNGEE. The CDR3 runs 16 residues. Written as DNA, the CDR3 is TGTGCCAGCAGCGTTTCTTTAGGACACTCCTACAATGAGCAGTTCTTC. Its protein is CASSVSLGHSYNEQFF.

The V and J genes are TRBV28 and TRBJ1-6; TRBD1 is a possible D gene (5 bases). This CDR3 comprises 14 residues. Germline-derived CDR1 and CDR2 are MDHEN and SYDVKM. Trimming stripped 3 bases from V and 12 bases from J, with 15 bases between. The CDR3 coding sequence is TGTGCCAGCAGTTTGTGGACACCTCTTAAACCCCTCCACTTT. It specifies CASSLWTPLKPLHF. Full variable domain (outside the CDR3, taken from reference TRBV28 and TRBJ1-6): DVKVTQSSRYLVKRTGEKVFLECVQDMDHENMFWYRQDPGLGLRLIYFSYDVKMKEKGDIPEGYSVSREKKERFSLILESASTNQTSMYLCASSLWTPLKPLHFGNGTRLTVT.

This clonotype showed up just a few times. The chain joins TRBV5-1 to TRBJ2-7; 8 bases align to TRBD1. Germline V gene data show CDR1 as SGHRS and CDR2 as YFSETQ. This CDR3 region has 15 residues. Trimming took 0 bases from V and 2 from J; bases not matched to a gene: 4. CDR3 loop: CASSLGRGLTYEQYF. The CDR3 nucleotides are TGCGCCAGCAGCTTGGGCAGGGGGCTGACCTACGAGCAGTACTTC.

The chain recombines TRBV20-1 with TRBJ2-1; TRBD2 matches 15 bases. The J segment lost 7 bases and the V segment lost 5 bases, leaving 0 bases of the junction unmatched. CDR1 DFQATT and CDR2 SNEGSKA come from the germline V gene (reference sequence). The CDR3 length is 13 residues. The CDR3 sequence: CSAGLAGGNEQFF. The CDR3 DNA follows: TGCAGTGCTGGACTAGCGGGAGGGAATGAGCAGTTCTTC.

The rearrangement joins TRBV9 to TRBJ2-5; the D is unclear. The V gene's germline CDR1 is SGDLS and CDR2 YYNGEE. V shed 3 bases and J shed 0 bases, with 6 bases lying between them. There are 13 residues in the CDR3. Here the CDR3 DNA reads TGTGCCAGCAGCGCCCCGTACCAAGAGACCCAGTACTTC. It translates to CASSAPYQETQYF. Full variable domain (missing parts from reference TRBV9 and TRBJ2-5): DSGVTQTPKHLITATGQRVTLRCSPRSGDLSVYWYQQSLDQGLQFLIQYYNGEERAKGNILERFSAQQFPDLHSELNLSSLELGDSALYFCASSAPYQETQYFGPGTRLLVL.

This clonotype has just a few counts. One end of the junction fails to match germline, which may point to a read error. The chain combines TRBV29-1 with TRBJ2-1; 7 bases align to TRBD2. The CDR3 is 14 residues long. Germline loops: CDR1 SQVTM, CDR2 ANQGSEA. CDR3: CSLDASGMYNEQFF. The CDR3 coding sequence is TGCAGCCTTGACGCCAGCGGGATGTACAATGAGCAGTTCTTC.

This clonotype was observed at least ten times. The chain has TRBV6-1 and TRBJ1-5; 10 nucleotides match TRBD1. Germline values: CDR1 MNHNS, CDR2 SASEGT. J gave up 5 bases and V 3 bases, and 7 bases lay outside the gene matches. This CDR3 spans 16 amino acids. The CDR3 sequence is CASSEITGTGDQPQHF. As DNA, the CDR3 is TGTGCCAGCAGTGAGATAACCGGGACAGGGGATCAGCCCCAGCATTTT.

This CDR3 reads CAIRSINNTEAFF. As DNA, the CDR3 is TGTGCCATCAGGTCAATTAATAACACTGAAGCTTTCTTT. The chain carries TRBV10-3 and TRBJ1-1; no clear D. V gave up 6 bases and J gave up 2 bases, with 10 bases separating them. Looked up from germline, CDR1 is ENHRY and CDR2 is SYGVKD. The CDR3 length is 13 residues.

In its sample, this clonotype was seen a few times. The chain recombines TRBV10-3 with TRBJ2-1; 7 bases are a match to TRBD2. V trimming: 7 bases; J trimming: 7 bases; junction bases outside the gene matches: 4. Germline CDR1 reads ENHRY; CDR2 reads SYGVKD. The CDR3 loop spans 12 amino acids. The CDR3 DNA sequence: TGTGCCATCAAAGGCGGGAGTAATGAGCAGTTCTTC. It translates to CAIKGGSNEQFF.